This is a list of T cell receptor beta chains from one sample in a study of technical replicates of blood from a few donors. Clones were read by immunoSEQ multiplex PCR, and TCRdb kept only the in-frame ones, dropping some. The data show 55,000 to 75,000 clones, around 88% seen once. The sequenced material came from PBMCs. The receptor set was obtained from a human donor in good health. Some clones in this sample may be carry-over from other donors' samples. Both conserved end residues are part of each CDR3. A D gene is named only where the DNA matches it firmly. Rows may omit the clone size; those that give it use once, few, many or a size class.

abundance | j_gene | d_gene | v_gene | CDR3nt | CDR3aa
- | TRBJ2-2 | TRBD2 | TRBV4-3 | TGCGCCAGCAGCCAAGACACCGGGACTAGAACCGGGGAGCTGTTTTTT | CASSQDTGTRTGELFF
- | TRBJ2-6 | TRBD2 | TRBV6-1 | TGTGCCAGCAGTGAGCGCGGGGGGGCTGGGGCCAACGTCCTGACTTTC | CASSERGGAGANVLTF
- | TRBJ1-2 | - | TRBV30 | TGTGCCTGGAGTGTAACCTCTACAGGGTATGATGGCTACACCTTC | CAWSVTSTGYDGYTF
- | TRBJ2-1 | - | TRBV7-3 | TGTGCCAGCAGCTTAAGCCTAGCCCGGTCCAATGAGCAGTTCTTC | CASSLSLARSNEQFF
- | TRBJ2-6 | TRBD1 | TRBV7-3 | TGTGCCAGCAACCCCGGCGTACAGGGGGGTGGGGCCAACGTCCTGACTTTC | CASNPGVQGGGANVLTF
- | TRBJ1-1 | TRBD1 | TRBV7-2 | TGTGCCAGTTCTCAGGGGGGCGGATTGAGTTCTGAAGCTTTCTTT | CASSQGGGLSSEAFF
once | TRBJ2-7 | TRBD2 | TRBV5-6 | TGTGCCAGCAGCTTGTGGGGAGCGGGAGGGAGTGTCTACGAGCAGTACTTC | CASSLWGAGGSVYEQYF
- | TRBJ2-2 | TRBD2 | TRBV11-2 | TGTGCCAGCAGCTACACCGGGAGAGCGGGGGGGCTTGCCGGGGAGCTGTTTTTT | CASSYTGRAGGLAGELFF
once | TRBJ1-2 | - | TRBV20-1 | TGCAGTGCCCCTTCCCACTATGGCTACACCTTC | CSAPSHYGYTF
- | TRBJ1-6 | - | TRBV6-6 | TGTGCCAGCAGTTCGGACTCGTTTAATTCACCCCTCCACTTT | CASSSDSFNSPLHF
- | TRBJ1-3 | - | TRBV12-5 | TGTGCTAGTGGTGTCAATTTAAACACCATATATTTT | CASGVNLNTIYF
- | TRBJ2-7 | TRBD2 | TRBV19 | TGTGCCAGTAGTATTGGGACTAGCTACGAGCAGTACTTC | CASSIGTSYEQYF
- | TRBJ1-1 | - | TRBV5-4 | TGTGCCAGCAGCACAGGGACACGTTTGAACACTGAAGCTTTCTTT | CASSTGTRLNTEAFF
- | TRBJ2-1 | TRBD2 | TRBV4-1 | TGCGCCAGCAGCCAAACCACACTAGCGGGAGGGCCTTGGAATGAGCAGTTCTTC | CASSQTTLAGGPWNEQFF
- | TRBJ1-5 | TRBD1 | TRBV5-1 | TGCGCCAGCAGCTTGGTTGGGGACAGTAATCAGCCCCAGCATTTT | CASSLVGDSNQPQHF
- | TRBJ2-7 | TRBD2 | TRBV6-5 | TGTGCCAGCACTGTAGCGGGAGATCCGGGCGAGCAGTACTTC | CASTVAGDPGEQYF
- | TRBJ2-5 | - | TRBV4-3 | TGCGCCAGCAGCCCAGCGGTCGGGGAGACCCAGTACTTC | CASSPAVGETQYF
- | TRBJ2-3 | - | TRBV9 | TGTGCCAGCAGCGTAGGGTTCGGTTACACAGATACGCAGTATTTT | CASSVGFGYTDTQYF
- | TRBJ1-5 | - | TRBV5-4 | TGTGCCAGCAGTTCTGGCCCTCTACGGGATCAGCCCCAGCATTTT | CASSSGPLRDQPQHF
- | TRBJ2-7 | - | TRBV7-3 | TGTGCCAGCAGCTTATACACAGACGCCTCCTACGAGCAGTACTTC | CASSLYTDASYEQYF
- | TRBJ2-7 | TRBD1 | TRBV9 | TGTGCCAGCGGTCCCCGGGGACAGTCTTTCTACGAGCAGTACTTC | CASGPRGQSFYEQYF
once | TRBJ2-5 | TRBD2 | TRBV15 | TGTGCCACCAGGGGAGCGGGAAAAGAGACCCAGTACTTC | CATRGAGKETQYF
- | TRBJ2-7 | TRBD1 | TRBV7-2 | TGTGCCAGCAGCCCAGGGACAGGGAGGTCCTACGAGCAGTACTTC | CASSPGTGRSYEQYF
- | TRBJ1-6 | - | TRBV9 | TGTGCCAGCAGCGTAGACCTAATTAATTCACCCCTCCACTTT | CASSVDLINSPLHF
- | TRBJ2-7 | TRBD1 | TRBV11-2 | TGTGCCAGCTCCACCGGGACAGGGGGCGTCGAGCAGTACTTC | CASSTGTGGVEQYF
- | TRBJ2-1 | - | TRBV19 | TGTGCCAGTAGTATACTGAGCGGCTCCTACAATGAGCAGTTCTTC | CASSILSGSYNEQFF
- | TRBJ2-1 | - | TRBV2 | TGTGCCAGCAGGGTTGAAGCGGGTGATCTAAATGAGCAGTTCTTC | CASRVEAGDLNEQFF
- | TRBJ1-1 | - | TRBV4-3 | TGCGCCAGCAGCCAAGATAGAGGAACTAACACTGAAGCTTTCTTT | CASSQDRGTNTEAFF
few | TRBJ2-7 | - | TRBV7-8 | TGTGCCAGCAGCTTAGTCGGGTCCTCCGAGCAGTACTTC | CASSLVGSSEQYF
- | TRBJ1-4 | - | TRBV7-8 | TGTGCCAGCAGCCGCCGGGACACGAGTCATGAAAAACTGTTTTTT | CASSRRDTSHEKLFF
few | TRBJ2-1 | TRBD1 | TRBV5-1 | TGCGCCAGCAGCTTGGACAGGGGGAATGAGCAGTTCTTC | CASSLDRGNEQFF
- | TRBJ1-1 | TRBD1 | TRBV6-1 | TGTGCCAGCAGTGAACTGGACAGGTACACTGAAGCTTTCTTT | CASSELDRYTEAFF